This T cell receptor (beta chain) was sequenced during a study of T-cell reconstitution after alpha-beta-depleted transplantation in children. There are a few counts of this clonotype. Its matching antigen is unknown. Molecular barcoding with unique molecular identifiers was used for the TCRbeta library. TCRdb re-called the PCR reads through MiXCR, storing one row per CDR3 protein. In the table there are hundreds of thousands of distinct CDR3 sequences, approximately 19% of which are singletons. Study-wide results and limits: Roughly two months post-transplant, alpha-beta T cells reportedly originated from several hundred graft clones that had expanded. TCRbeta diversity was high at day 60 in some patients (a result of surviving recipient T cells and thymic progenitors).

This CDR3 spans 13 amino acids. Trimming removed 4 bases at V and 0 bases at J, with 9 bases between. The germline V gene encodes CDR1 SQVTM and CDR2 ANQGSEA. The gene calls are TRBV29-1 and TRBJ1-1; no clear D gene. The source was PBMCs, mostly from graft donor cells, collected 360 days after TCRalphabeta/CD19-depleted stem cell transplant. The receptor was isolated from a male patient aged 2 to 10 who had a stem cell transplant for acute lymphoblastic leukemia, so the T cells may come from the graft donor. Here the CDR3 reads CSVAGNMNTEAFF. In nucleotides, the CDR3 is TGCAGCGTTGCCGGGAACATGAACACTGAAGCTTTCTTT. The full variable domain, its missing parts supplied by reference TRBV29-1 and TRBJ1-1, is SAVISQKPSRDICQRGTSLTIQCQVDSQVTMMFWYRQQPGQSLTLIATANQGSEATYESGFVIDKFPISRPNLTFSTLTVSNMSPEDSSIYLCSVAGNMNTEAFFGQGTRLTVV.